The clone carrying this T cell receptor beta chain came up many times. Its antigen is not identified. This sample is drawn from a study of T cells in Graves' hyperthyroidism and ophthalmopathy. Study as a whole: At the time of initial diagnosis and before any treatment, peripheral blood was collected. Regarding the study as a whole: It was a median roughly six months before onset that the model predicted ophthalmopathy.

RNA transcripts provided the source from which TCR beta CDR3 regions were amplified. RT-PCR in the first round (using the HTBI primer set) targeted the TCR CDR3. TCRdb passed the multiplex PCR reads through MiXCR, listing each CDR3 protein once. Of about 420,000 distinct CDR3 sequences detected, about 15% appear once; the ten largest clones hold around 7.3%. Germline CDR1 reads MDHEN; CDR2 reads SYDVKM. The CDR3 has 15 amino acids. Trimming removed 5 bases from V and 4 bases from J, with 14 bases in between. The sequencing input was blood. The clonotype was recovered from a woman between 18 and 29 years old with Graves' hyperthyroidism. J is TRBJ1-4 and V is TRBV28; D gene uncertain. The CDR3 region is CASSQNAIYNEKLFF. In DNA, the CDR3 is TGTGCCAGCAGTCAAAACGCAATCTATAATGAAAAACTGTTTTTT.